This T cell receptor (beta chain) was recorded in a study of CDR3 diversity in severe acne. V lost 4 bases to trimming and J lost 3 bases, with 10 bases between them. The CDR3 runs to 13 residues. Per the germline V gene, CDR1 is MGHDK and CDR2 is SYGVNS. Each CDR3 protein gets one entry after TCRdb re-called the PCR reads with MiXCR. The sample lists 65,000 to 95,000 distinct CDR3 sequences, 45% to 55% seen once, with approximately 14% in the top ten. The chain employs TRBV25-1 and TRBJ2-7; TRBD2 might be the D (7 bases). The TCR originated in a male donor in good health, without acne. The specimen sequenced was blood. CDR3 region: CASSGGGGYEQYF. CDR3 nucleotide sequence: TGTGCCAGCAGTGGGGGAGGGGGCTACGAGCAGTACTTC.